This T cell receptor (beta chain) emerged from a study of T cells after yellow fever vaccination. TCRdb re-called the 5' RACE reads through MiXCR, storing one row per CDR3 protein. The sample consists of about 330,000 distinct CDR3 sequences, around 6.8% of them appearing once. V was cut by 6 bases and J by 4 bases, with 9 bases left in between. Germline V gene data show CDR1 as SGHTA and CDR2 as FQGNSA. The CDR3 spans 13 residues. This clonotype was found a few times. The input for sequencing was PBMCs, taken 35 to 50 days after the first yellow fever vaccination. The chain joins TRBV7-2 to TRBJ1-4, with D unclear. This receptor was taken from a man younger than 35 who received the YFV17D yellow fever vaccine. CDR3 residues: CASSPLGNEKLFF. As DNA, the CDR3 is TGTGCCAGCAGTCCACTGGGTAATGAAAAACTGTTTTTT.